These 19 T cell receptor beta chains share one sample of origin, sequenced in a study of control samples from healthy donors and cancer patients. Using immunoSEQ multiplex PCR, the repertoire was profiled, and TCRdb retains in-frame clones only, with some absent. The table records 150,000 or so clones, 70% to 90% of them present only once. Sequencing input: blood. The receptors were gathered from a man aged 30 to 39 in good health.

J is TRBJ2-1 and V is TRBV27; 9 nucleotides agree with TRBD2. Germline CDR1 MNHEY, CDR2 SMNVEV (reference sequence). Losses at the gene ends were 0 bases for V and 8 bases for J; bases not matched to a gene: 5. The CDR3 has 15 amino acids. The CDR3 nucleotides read TGTGCCAGCAGTTTATCGATAGCGGGAGTGGATGAGCAGTTCTTC. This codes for CASSLSIAGVDEQFF.

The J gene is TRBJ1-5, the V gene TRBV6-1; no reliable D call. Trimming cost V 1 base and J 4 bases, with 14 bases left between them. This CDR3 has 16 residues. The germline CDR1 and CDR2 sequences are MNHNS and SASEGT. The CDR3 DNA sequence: TGTGCCAGCAGTGAAGGGGGAGCAAACGGGAATCAGCCCCAGCATTTT. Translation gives CASSEGGANGNQPQHF.

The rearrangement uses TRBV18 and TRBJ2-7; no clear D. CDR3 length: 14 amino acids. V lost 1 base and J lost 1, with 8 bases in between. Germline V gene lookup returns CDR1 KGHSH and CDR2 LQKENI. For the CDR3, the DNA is TGTGCCAGCTCACCACAATGGGGTTCCTACGAGCAGTACTTC. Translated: CASSPQWGSYEQYF.

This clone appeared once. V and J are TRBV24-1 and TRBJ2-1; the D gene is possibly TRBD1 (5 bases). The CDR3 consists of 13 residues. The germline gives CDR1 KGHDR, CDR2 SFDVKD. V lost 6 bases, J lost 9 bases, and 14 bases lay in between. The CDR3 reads CATSQGLSREQFF. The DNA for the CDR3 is TGTGCCACCAGTCAGGGATTGTCTCGTGAGCAGTTCTTC.

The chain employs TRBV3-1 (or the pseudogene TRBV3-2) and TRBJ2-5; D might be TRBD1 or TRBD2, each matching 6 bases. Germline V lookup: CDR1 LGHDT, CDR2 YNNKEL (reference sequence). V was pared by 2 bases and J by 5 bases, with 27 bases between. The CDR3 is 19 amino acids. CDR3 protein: CASSQIWSRGGLAAETQYF. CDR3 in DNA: TGTGCCAGCAGCCAAATATGGTCGCGAGGGGGGCTCGCGGCCGAGACCCAGTACTTC.

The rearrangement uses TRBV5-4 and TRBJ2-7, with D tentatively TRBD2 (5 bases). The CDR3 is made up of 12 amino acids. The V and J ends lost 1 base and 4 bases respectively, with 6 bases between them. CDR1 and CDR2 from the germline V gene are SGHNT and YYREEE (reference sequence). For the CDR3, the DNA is TGTGCCAGCAGCTTGCGGACTTACGAGCAGTACTTC. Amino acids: CASSLRTYEQYF.

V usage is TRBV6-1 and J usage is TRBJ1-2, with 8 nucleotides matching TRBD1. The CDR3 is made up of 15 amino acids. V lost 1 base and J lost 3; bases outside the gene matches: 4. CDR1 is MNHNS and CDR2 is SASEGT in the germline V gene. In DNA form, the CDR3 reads TGTGCCAGCAGTGAAGGGGGGACAGGCCACTATGGCTACACCTTC. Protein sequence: CASSEGGTGHYGYTF.

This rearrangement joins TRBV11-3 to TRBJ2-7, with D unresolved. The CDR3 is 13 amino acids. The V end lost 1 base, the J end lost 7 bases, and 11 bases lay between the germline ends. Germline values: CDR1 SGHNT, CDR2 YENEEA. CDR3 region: CASSLGGSAEQYF. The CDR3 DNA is TGTGCCAGCAGCTTAGGGGGATCGGCGGAGCAGTACTTC.

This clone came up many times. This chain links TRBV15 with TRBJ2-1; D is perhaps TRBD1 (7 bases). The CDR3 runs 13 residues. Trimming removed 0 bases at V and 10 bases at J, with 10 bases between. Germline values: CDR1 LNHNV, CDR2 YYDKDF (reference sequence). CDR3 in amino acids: CATSRETGREQFF. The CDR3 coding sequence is TGTGCCACCAGCAGAGAGACAGGGAGGGAGCAGTTCTTC.

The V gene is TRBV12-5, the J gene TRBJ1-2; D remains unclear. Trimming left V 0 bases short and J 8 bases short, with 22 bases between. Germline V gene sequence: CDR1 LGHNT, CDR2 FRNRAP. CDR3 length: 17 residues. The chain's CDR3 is CASGLVSSTGAMEGYTF. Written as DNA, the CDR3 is TGTGCTAGTGGTTTGGTATCCTCAACGGGTGCTATGGAGGGCTACACCTTC. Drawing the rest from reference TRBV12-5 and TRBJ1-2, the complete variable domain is DARVTQTPRHKVTEMGQEVTMRCQPILGHNTVFWYRQTMMQGLELLAYFRNRAPLDDSGMPKDRFSAEMPDATLATLKIQPSEPRDSAVYFCASGLVSSTGAMEGYTFGSGTRLTVV.

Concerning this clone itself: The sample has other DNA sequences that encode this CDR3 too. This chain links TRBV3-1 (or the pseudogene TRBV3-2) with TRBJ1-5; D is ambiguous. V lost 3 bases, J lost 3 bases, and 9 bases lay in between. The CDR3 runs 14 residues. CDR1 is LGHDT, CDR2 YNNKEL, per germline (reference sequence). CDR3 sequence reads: CASSQDQDNQPQHF. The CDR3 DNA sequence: TGTGCCAGCAGCCAGGATCAGGACAATCAGCCCCAGCATTTT.

The CDR3 loop is CASSPTLSSGNTIYF. CDR3 in DNA: TGCGCCAGCAGCCCAACACTAAGCTCTGGAAACACCATATATTTT. This rearrangement joins TRBV5-1 to TRBJ1-3; D is unclear. CDR1 SGHRS and CDR2 YFSETQ come from the germline V gene. V was cut by 4 bases and J by 0 bases, with 11 bases left in between. This CDR3 has 15 residues.

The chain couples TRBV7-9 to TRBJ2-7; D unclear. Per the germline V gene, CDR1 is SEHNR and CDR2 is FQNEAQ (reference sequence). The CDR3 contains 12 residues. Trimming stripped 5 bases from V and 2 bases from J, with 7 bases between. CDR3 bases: TGTGCCAGCAGCCCGCTTGCCTACGAGCAGTACTTC. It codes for CASSPLAYEQYF.

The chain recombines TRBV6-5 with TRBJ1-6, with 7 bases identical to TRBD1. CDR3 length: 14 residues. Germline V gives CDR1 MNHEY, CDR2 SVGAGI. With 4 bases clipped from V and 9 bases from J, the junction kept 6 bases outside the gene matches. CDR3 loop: CASSLTGSGSPLHF. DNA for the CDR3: TGTGCCAGCAGTTTGACAGGGTCCGGTTCACCCCTCCACTTT.

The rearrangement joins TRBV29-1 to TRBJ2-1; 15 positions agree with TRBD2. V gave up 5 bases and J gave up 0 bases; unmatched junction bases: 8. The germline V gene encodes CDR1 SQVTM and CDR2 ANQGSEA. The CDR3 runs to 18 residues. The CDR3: CSVTSGTSGRSSYNEQFF. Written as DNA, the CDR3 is TGCAGCGTTACCTCCGGGACTAGCGGGAGGAGCTCCTACAATGAGCAGTTCTTC.

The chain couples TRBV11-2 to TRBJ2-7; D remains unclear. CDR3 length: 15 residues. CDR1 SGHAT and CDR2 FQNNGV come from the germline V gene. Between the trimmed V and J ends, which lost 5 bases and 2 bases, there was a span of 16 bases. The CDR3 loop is CASSRPPPTAYEQYF. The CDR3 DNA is TGTGCCAGCAGCCGTCCCCCTCCGACGGCCTACGAGCAGTACTTC.

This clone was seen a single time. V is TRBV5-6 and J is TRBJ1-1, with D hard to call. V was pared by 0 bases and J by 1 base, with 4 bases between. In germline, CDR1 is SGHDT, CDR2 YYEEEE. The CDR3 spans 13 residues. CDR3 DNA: TGTGCCAGCAGCTTGGAGAGGAACACTGAAGCTTTCTTT. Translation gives CASSLERNTEAFF.

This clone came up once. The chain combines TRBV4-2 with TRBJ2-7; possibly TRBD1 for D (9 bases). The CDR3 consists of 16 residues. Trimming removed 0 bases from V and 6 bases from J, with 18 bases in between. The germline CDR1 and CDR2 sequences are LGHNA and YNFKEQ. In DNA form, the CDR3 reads TGTGCCAGCAGCCAAGATGTAGCGGGACAGGGAGCCGAGCAGTACTTC. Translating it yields CASSQDVAGQGAEQYF.

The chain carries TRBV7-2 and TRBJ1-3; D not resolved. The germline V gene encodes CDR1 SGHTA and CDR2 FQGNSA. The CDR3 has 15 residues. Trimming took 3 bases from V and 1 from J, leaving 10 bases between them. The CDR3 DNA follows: TGTGCCAGCAGCTTTACCCGAAGATCTGGAAACACCATATATTTT. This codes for CASSFTRRSGNTIYF.